This TCR beta chain was sequenced during a study of T cell clonality in common variable immunodeficiency. Study observations and caveats: CVID subjects had higher TCRbeta clonality than healthy controls, most marked in about a third. In common variable immunodeficiency, TCR beta chains reportedly carried fewer deletions and N-nucleotide insertions.

Sequencing was performed with immunoSEQ multiplex PCR; in TCRdb, only in-frame clones are kept and a portion is missing. Captured here are 20,000 to 30,000 clones, none seen once; the top ten comprise approximately 10%. Per germline, CDR1 ENHRY and CDR2 SYGVKD. The V and J ends lost 4 bases and 1 base, in that order; junction bases with no gene match: 3. The CDR3 length is 15 residues. This clone was seen repeatedly, ten times or more. What it binds is not known. The sequence runs out 3 residues before the end of the CDR3; the remainder is reconstructed from the germline J gene. The J gene is TRBJ2-7, the V gene TRBV10-3; 11 positions match TRBD1. The sequenced material came from peripheral blood mononuclear cells. This clonotype was obtained from a human donor with common variable immunodeficiency. The covered CDR3 bases are TGTGCCATCAGTGTCGGACAGGGGGCTTCCTACGAG. Translated, it gives CAISVGQGASYE. The entire CDR3 protein is CAISVGQGASYEQYF.